This is a list of T cell receptor beta chains from one sample in a study of Graves' ophthalmopathy and Graves' hyperthyroidism. TCRdb recomputed calls from the multiplex PCR reads with MiXCR, one row per CDR3 protein. The sample includes about 700,000 distinct CDR3 sequences, over 40% of them seen just once. Sequencing input: peripheral blood. The receptors here all came from an adult man with Graves' ophthalmopathy. CDR3s include the opening cysteine and the closing phenylalanine or tryptophan. The D gene is left open where the match is weak. Rows give clone size only sometimes, using once, few, many, or a class for an expanded clone.

>TRBJ2-7|TRBD1|.|TRBV6-9
TGTGCCAGCAGTGGGACAGGTCAAAACGAGCAGTACTTC
CASSGTGQNEQYF
>TRBJ2-7|TRBD2|many|TRBV10-3
TGTGCCATCAGTGAGTCGGGACTAGGGGGTTTCAACGAGCAGTACTTC
CAISESGLGGFNEQYF
>TRBJ1-5|TRBD1|.|TRBV2
TGTGCCAGCAGTGAATGGACAGGGGGAAAGCCCCAGCATTTT
CASSEWTGGKPQHF
>TRBJ2-7|TRBD2|.|TRBV13
TGTGCCAGCAGCTTCCCAGGACTAGTAAGCGAGCAGTACTTC
CASSFPGLVSEQYF
>TRBJ1-3|.|.|TRBV25-1
TGTGCCAGCAGTAACCAGGGTACTGGAAACACCATATATTTT
CASSNQGTGNTIYF
>TRBJ2-7|TRBD1|.|TRBV25-1
TGTGCCAGCAGTGTCTCGGGGACAGGGGGCTACGAGCAGTACTTC
CASSVSGTGGYEQYF
>TRBJ2-5|.|many|TRBV14
TGTGCCAGCAGCCAAGATCCCGGTGGGACCCAGTACTTC
CASSQDPGGTQYF
>TRBJ2-2|.|many|TRBV15
TGTGCCACCAGCAGAGCAGACAGGTACACCGGGGAGCTGTTTTTT
CATSRADRYTGELFF
>TRBJ1-6|.|many|TRBV6-5
TGTGCCAGCAGTCACAACCAGGGAGGATCACCCCTCCACTTT
CASSHNQGGSPLHF
>TRBJ2-3|.|.|TRBV20-1
TGCAGTGCTAGCGGGGGCGGCACAGATACGCAGTATTTT
CSASGGGTDTQYF
>TRBJ1-1|.|.|TRBV29-1
TGCAGCGCCGTGGGACTCCAGAACACTGAAGCTTTCTTT
CSAVGLQNTEAFF
>TRBJ2-5|.|many|TRBV11-2
TGTGCCAGCAGCCCTGTCGCGGGGCAAGAGACCCAGTACTTC
CASSPVAGQETQYF
>TRBJ2-5|TRBD2|many|TRBV11-2
TGTGCCAGCACCCCAAAGCGGGGGTCGGCGACCAGGGAGACCCAGTACTTC
CASTPKRGSATRETQYF
>TRBJ2-7|TRBD1|.|TRBV12-3/TRBV12-4
TGTGCCAGCAGCCATACAGGGGGCGCCTACGAGCAGTACTTC
CASSHTGGAYEQYF
>TRBJ1-1|.|many|TRBV5-1
TGCGCCAGCAGCTTGGGATGGGGCCTAGCGAACACTGAAGCTTTCTTT
CASSLGWGLANTEAFF
>TRBJ2-5|TRBD2|.|TRBV7-9
TGTGCCAGCATTGTAAGCGGGGGCGAAGAGACCCAGTACTTC
CASIVSGGEETQYF
>TRBJ2-7|TRBD2|.|TRBV29-1
TGCAGCGGGGGAGGGAGCTCCTACGAGCAGTACTTC
CSGGGSSYEQYF
>TRBJ2-5|.|many|TRBV12-3/TRBV12-4
TGTGCCAGCAGTTCCACGGACCAAGAGACCCAGTACTTC
CASSSTDQETQYF
>TRBJ2-2|TRBD2|.|TRBV11-1
TGTGCCAGCAGCTTGGTAGCGGGAGCGGCCGGGGAGCTGTTTTTT
CASSLVAGAAGELFF